Each of the 8 T cell receptor beta chains below was sequenced from the same sample in a study of T cell responses to AZD1222 COVID-19 vaccine. The assay was immunoSEQ multiplex PCR, and TCRdb's table has in-frame clones only and misses some. The table records roughly 33,000 clones, around 78% of them present only once. Here the sequenced sample was peripheral blood, taken 28 days after the second AZD1222 dose. These receptors all come from an adult who received the AZD1222 COVID-19 vaccine.

The V and J genes are TRBV19 and TRBJ1-1; D remains ambiguous. This CDR3 has 13 amino acids. Trimming pared 5 bases from V and 2 bases from J, leaving 9 bases between. CDR1 is LNHDA and CDR2 is SQIVND in the germline V gene (reference sequence). CDR3 nucleotide sequence: TGTGCCAGTAGTCGAACCGATAACACTGAAGCTTTCTTT. The encoded protein is CASSRTDNTEAFF.

V and J are TRBV18 and TRBJ2-1; TRBD2 matches 10 bases. Per germline, CDR1 KGHSH and CDR2 LQKENI. The CDR3 loop spans 16 amino acids. V was clipped by 5 bases and J by 1 base; unmatched bases: 5. CDR3 DNA sequence: TGTGCCAGCTCAGGGGCTAGCGGGAGTTCCTACAATGAGCAGTTCTTC. Amino acids: CASSGASGSSYNEQFF.

The chain links TRBV6-5 to TRBJ1-2; TRBD1 matches at 10 bases. In germline, CDR1 is MNHEY, CDR2 SVGAGI. J gave up 3 bases and V 6 bases, and 7 bases lay outside the gene matches. The CDR3 consists of 15 residues. CDR3 sequence: CASSTRDRGHYGYTF. The DNA for the CDR3 is TGTGCCAGCAGCACTAGGGACAGGGGTCACTATGGCTACACCTTC.

This chain uses TRBV7-9 with TRBJ1-4; a weak D match, TRBD1 (5 bases). The ends were cut back, 5 bases at V and 2 bases at J, with 15 bases in the middle. The CDR3 spans 16 residues. The germline CDR1 and CDR2 sequences are SEHNR and FQNEAQ (reference sequence). For the CDR3, the DNA is TGTGCCAGCAGCCTAATCGGGGCCCGGACTAATGAAAAACTGTTTTTT. Amino acids: CASSLIGARTNEKLFF. Complete variable domain (other parts from reference TRBV7-9 and TRBJ1-4): DTGVSQNPRHKITKRGQNVTFRCDPISEHNRLYWYRQTLGQGPEFLTYFQNEAQLEKSRLLSDRFSAERPKGSFSTLEIQRTEQGDSAMYLCASSLIGARTNEKLFFGSGTQLSVL.

J is TRBJ1-5 and V is TRBV7-2; no clear D gene. The CDR3 sequence is 15 residues long. Trimming pared 1 base from V and 8 bases from J, leaving 15 bases between. Per germline, CDR1 SGHTA and CDR2 FQGNSA. The CDR3 spells CASSLGPTSTEPQHF. The DNA for the CDR3 is TGTGCCAGCAGCTTAGGCCCGACCAGCACGGAGCCCCAGCATTTT.

The V and J genes are TRBV10-1 and TRBJ2-2; D is unresolved. CDR3 length equals 10 residues. The germline gives CDR1 WNHNN, CDR2 SYGVQD (reference sequence). V was cut by 3 bases and J by 13 bases, with 6 bases left in between. CDR3 sequence (DNA): TGCGCCAGCAGTGAACCGGGGCTGTTTTTT. This translates into CASSEPGLFF.

In its sample, this clone was seen once. The chain is built from TRBV5-1 and TRBJ2-5, with a tentative D call TRBD1 (6 bases). Germline V lookup: CDR1 SGHRS, CDR2 YFSETQ. Between the trimmed V and J ends, which lost 3 bases and 0 bases, there was a span of 12 bases. The CDR3 consists of 15 residues. The DNA of the CDR3 is TGCGCCAGCAGCTCGACAGGCGGCAACCAAGAGACCCAGTACTTC. Amino acids: CASSSTGGNQETQYF.

This chain joins TRBV11-2 and TRBJ2-2; D unresolved. Germline V gives CDR1 SGHAT, CDR2 FQNNGV. The CDR3 runs to 13 residues. Deletions cut 11 bases from V and 1 base from J, with 11 bases between. CDR3 sequence reads: CAYVGGNTGELFF. The CDR3 bases are TGTGCCTACGTCGGCGGGAACACCGGGGAGCTGTTTTTT. Based on the CDR3 plus reference TRBV11-2 and TRBJ2-2, the full variable domain is EAGVAQSPRYKIIEKRQSVAFWCNPISGHATLYWYQQILGQGPKLLIQFQNNGVVDDSQLPKDRFSAERLKGVDSTLKIQPAKLEDSAVYLCAYVGGNTGELFFGEGSRLTVL.